Sequencing of this TCR beta chain was carried out in a study of T-cell memory formation after mild COVID-19. The overall study: Among the donors, TCR clusters were largely specific to each donor. Findings and caveats of the study: Detection of some responders pre-infection suggested pre-existing cross-reactive memory T cells participated. Contracting CD4+ clones lay largely in CM and EM, with CD8+ ones residing in EMRA.

MiXCR was run by TCRdb on the 5' RACE reads, yielding one entry per CDR3 protein. The profile shows approximately 480,000 distinct CDR3 sequences, around a sixth of them singletons. This CDR3 comprises 14 residues. The germline gives CDR1 SGHNT, CDR2 YENEEA. The V end was cut by 4 bases, the J end by 1 base, with 10 bases between. Comments on this clonotype: No antigen is known for it.

The chain combines TRBV11-3 with TRBJ1-2; no reliable D call. This receptor was taken from an adult woman who had mild COVID-19 (a few samples of this study predate the infection). Cell type and time point are not known. The source material was PBMCs or a T cell subset sorted from them (not recorded which). DNA for the CDR3: TGTGCCAGCAGCTCAGACGGAAATAACTATGGCTACACCTTC. Translated, it gives CASSSDGNNYGYTF.